Each of the 16 T cell receptor beta chains below was sequenced from the same sample in a study of cytomegalovirus exposure and HLA in healthy donors. This PCR relied on a set of 60 Vbeta primers and 13 Jbeta primers. The repertoire was sequenced with immunoSEQ multiplex PCR; TCRdb's copy has only in-frame clones and lacks some. Of 150,000 to 180,000 clones detected, approximately 74% appear once; the ten largest clones hold about 3%. The sample taken for sequencing was PBMCs. The receptors derive from a man between 18 and 35 years old in good health and CMV-seronegative.

This sequence joins TRBV4-1 and TRBJ1-1, with TRBD1 identical over 9 bases. This CDR3 comprises 16 residues. Germline CDR1 is MGHRA and CDR2 is YSYEKL. Trimming removed 3 bases from V and 1 base from J; junction bases left unmatched: 6. The CDR3 DNA is TGCGCCAGCAGCCATTTACCGGGACAGGGGAACACTGAAGCTTTCTTT. It specifies CASSHLPGQGNTEAFF.

V and J are TRBV9 and TRBJ1-6, with TRBD1 matching 9 bases. Germline values: CDR1 SGDLS, CDR2 YYNGEE. The CDR3 extends over 16 amino acids. V was pared by 4 bases and J by 7 bases, with 9 bases of the junction left unmatched. Written as DNA, the CDR3 is TGTGCCAGCAGCCCGGCCGGGACAGGGTGGAATTCACCCCTCCACTTT. Protein sequence: CASSPAGTGWNSPLHF.

CDR3 loop: CASSQSGQYIGQPQHF. The CDR3 DNA reads as TGCGCCAGCAGCCAATCGGGACAGTACATTGGACAGCCCCAGCATTTT. This rearrangement joins TRBV4-1 to TRBJ1-5; 7 bases map to TRBD1. The V segment lost 2 bases and the J segment 7 bases; nucleotides outside the gene matches: 11. Germline V gene sequence: CDR1 MGHRA, CDR2 YSYEKL. The CDR3 runs to 16 residues.

As DNA, the CDR3 is TGTGCCAGCAGCGCGAGCGGGGCCGCCTACAATGAGCAGTTCTTC. Translation: CASSASGAAYNEQFF. The chain has TRBV13 and TRBJ2-1; TRBD2 matches 7 bases. The length of the CDR3 is 15 residues. Germline CDR1 is PRHDT and CDR2 is FYEKMQ (reference sequence). Germline trimming cut 5 bases from V and 2 bases from J; bases unmatched to any gene: 6.

The chain couples TRBV6-1 to TRBJ2-1; TRBD2 matches at 13 bases. Germline V CDR1 and CDR2: MNHNS, SASEGT. With V trimmed by 4 bases and J by 7 bases, 4 bases remained unmatched. This CDR3 has 15 residues. The CDR3 sequence is CASSVLAGGPNEQFF. CDR3 bases: TGTGCCAGCAGTGTACTAGCGGGGGGGCCTAATGAGCAGTTCTTC.

This clone appeared a single time. This chain joins TRBV28 and TRBJ2-5; maybe TRBD2 (6 bases). This CDR3 has 14 residues. Germline loops: CDR1 MDHEN, CDR2 SYDVKM. The ends were cut back, 1 base at V and 4 bases at J, with 10 bases in the middle. CDR3 in DNA: TGTGCCAGCAGTTTATCATGGAGGGGAGAGACCCAGTACTTC. Translation: CASSLSWRGETQYF.

The chain recombines TRBV7-8 with TRBJ1-5; 9 bases are shared with TRBD1. Germline trimming cut 2 bases from V and 1 base from J; bases unmatched to any gene: 3. This CDR3 comprises 16 residues. The germline CDR1 and CDR2 sequences are SGHVS and FQNEAQ. The CDR3 spells CASSLIDRGSNQPQHF. In DNA, the CDR3 is TGTGCCAGCAGCTTAATCGACAGGGGGAGCAATCAGCCCCAGCATTTT.

The rearrangement uses TRBV19 and TRBJ1-4, with D perhaps matching TRBD1 (6 bases). The V gene lost 5 bases and the J gene lost 11 bases, with 9 bases spanning the gap. Germline CDR1 is LNHDA and CDR2 is SQIVND (reference sequence). The CDR3 is 11 residues long. This CDR3 reads CASSPGEKLFF. In DNA form, the CDR3 reads TGTGCCAGTAGTCCAGGGGAGAAACTGTTTTTT.

The J gene is TRBJ1-1, the V gene TRBV5-1; D gene uncertain. Deletions cut 1 base from V and 3 bases from J, with 7 bases between. The germline CDR1 and CDR2 sequences are SGHRS and YFSETQ. The CDR3 totals 13 residues. Here the CDR3 reads CASSLPGYTEAFF. The DNA of the CDR3 is TGCGCCAGCAGCTTGCCGGGATACACTGAAGCTTTCTTT.

V usage is TRBV5-1 and J usage is TRBJ1-1; no clear D. CDR1 is SGHRS and CDR2 is YFSETQ in the germline V gene. Deletions cut 4 bases from V and 5 bases from J, with 15 bases between. This CDR3 comprises 14 residues. The CDR3 here is CASSPGRYVTEAFF. As DNA, the CDR3 is TGCGCCAGCAGCCCGGGGAGGTACGTAACTGAAGCTTTCTTT.

The chain recombines TRBV28 with TRBJ2-7; tentatively, D is TRBD1 (6 bases). Trimming took off 7 bases at V and 5 bases at J, with 18 bases between the two ends. The CDR3 runs 14 residues. Per germline, CDR1 MDHEN and CDR2 SYDVKM. CDR3 region: CASTNTGTRNEQYV. The CDR3 nucleotides are TGTGCCAGCACAAACACAGGGACCCGGAACGAGCAGTACGTC.

V is TRBV6-4 and J is TRBJ1-2; D unclear. V was cut by 3 bases and J by 8 bases, with 10 bases left in between. From germline, CDR1 is MRHNA and CDR2 SNTAGT. The CDR3 consists of 12 residues. Written as DNA, the CDR3 is TGTGCCAGCAGTGAATATGGAGGGGGCTACACCTTC. It translates to CASSEYGGGYTF.

The count of this clone is one. This chain joins TRBV6-5 and TRBJ1-1, with D perhaps matching TRBD1 (5 bases). The V and J ends lost 2 bases and 2 bases respectively, with 6 bases between them. This CDR3 spans 13 amino acids. The germline V gene has CDR1 MNHEY and CDR2 SVGAGI. The CDR3 DNA is TGTGCCAGCAGTTACAGGGGTAACACTGAAGCTTTCTTT. It specifies CASSYRGNTEAFF.

The chain has TRBV25-1 and TRBJ2-5; 7 bases are a match to TRBD1. TRBJ2-7 explains the end of the DNA better; the J call may be wrong. Germline CDR1 reads MGHDK; CDR2 reads SYGVNS. This CDR3 is 15 amino acids long. The CDR3 spells CASSGDGRGSYEQYF. The CDR3 nucleotides are TGTGCCAGCAGTGGTGATGGCAGGGGGTCCTACGAGCAGTACTTC.

The chain employs TRBV5-1 and TRBJ1-4; 9 nucleotides match TRBD1. The CDR3 is 15 residues long. Germline CDR1 is SGHRS and CDR2 is YFSETQ. J gave up 7 bases and V 4 bases, and 8 bases lay outside the gene matches. The CDR3 protein is CASSPAGDRVEKLFF. CDR3 coding DNA: TGCGCCAGCAGCCCGGCCGGGGACAGGGTTGAAAAACTGTTTTTT.

The CDR3 spells CASRVTVYQETQYF. DNA of the CDR3: TGTGCCAGCAGGGTGACAGTCTACCAAGAGACCCAGTACTTC. The gene calls are TRBV2 and TRBJ2-5; weak D call: TRBD1 (5 bases). This CDR3 has 14 residues. CDR1 SNHLY and CDR2 FYNNEI come from the germline V gene. Between the trimmed V and J ends, which lost 6 bases and 0 bases, there was a span of 11 bases.